This T cell receptor beta chain was identified during a study of blood T cell repertoires in COVID-19. Background on the study: The origin of the acute and convalescent COVID-19 samples was the United States, Italy and Spain. PBMCs, B-cell-depleted T cells, or T cells provided the cDNA or gDNA that made up the material.

Germline loops: CDR1 MNHEY, CDR2 SVGEGT. The J segment lost 4 bases and the V segment lost 0 bases, leaving 5 bases of the junction unmatched. The CDR3 has 17 residues. Source study methods: Reference gene primer amplification in the assay estimated nucleated cell counts. This table comes from immunoSEQ multiplex PCR, and its TCRdb copy is limited to in-frame clones, with some not included. V, J and clone size reflect that table, while D and trimming were determined from the DNA. Here the sample spans tens of thousands of clones, 65% to 90% being singletons. The sample consisted of peripheral blood. This TCR was recovered from a man at least 80 years old with acute or convalescent COVID-19. This chain uses TRBV6-2 or TRBV6-3 with TRBJ2-1; 11 bases line up with TRBD2. The CDR3 is CASSYSNRLAGYNEQFF. The CDR3, as DNA: TGTGCCAGCAGTTACTCGAACCGACTAGCGGGATACAATGAGCAGTTCTTC.